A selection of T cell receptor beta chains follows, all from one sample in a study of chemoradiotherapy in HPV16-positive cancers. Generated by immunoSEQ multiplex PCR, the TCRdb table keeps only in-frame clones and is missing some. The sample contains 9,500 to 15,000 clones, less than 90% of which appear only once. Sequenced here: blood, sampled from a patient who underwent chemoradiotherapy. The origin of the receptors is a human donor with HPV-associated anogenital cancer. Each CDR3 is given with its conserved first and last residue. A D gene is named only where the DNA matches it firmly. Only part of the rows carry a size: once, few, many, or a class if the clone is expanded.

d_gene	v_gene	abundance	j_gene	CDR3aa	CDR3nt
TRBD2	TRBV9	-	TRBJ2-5	CASSPGLAEETQYF	TGTGCCAGCAGCCCGGGACTAGCCGAAGAGACCCAGTACTTC
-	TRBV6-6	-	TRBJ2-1	CASSHEQEQFF	TGTGCCAGCAGTCACGAGCAGGAGCAGTTCTTC
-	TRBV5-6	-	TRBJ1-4	CASSRSIGKLFF	TGTGCCAGCAGTCGGTCTATTGGAAAACTGTTTTTT
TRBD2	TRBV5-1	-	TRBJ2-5	CASSLVTSGGGETQYF	TGCGCCAGCAGCTTGGTTACTAGCGGGGGTGGAGAGACCCAGTACTTC
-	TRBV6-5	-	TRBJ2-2	CASSYSSGNTGELFF	TGTGCCAGCAGTTACTCCTCCGGGAACACCGGGGAGCTGTTTTTT
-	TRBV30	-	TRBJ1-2	CAWSSSGGYYGYTF	TGTGCCTGGAGTTCCTCGGGAGGATACTATGGCTACACCTTC
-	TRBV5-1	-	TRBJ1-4	CASSYGAANEKLFF	TGCGCCAGCAGCTATGGGGCTGCTAATGAAAAACTGTTTTTT
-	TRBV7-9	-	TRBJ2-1	CASSLVNNEQFF	TGTGCCAGCAGCTTAGTGAACAATGAGCAGTTCTTC
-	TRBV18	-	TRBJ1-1	CASSPLGENTEAFF	TGTGCCAGCTCACCCTTGGGAGAGAACACTGAAGCTTTCTTT
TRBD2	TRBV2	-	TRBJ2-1	CASSDGSGGYDNEQFF	TGTGCCAGCAGTGATGGTAGCGGGGGGTACGACAATGAGCAGTTCTTC
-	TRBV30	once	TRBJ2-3	CAWNVGGTDTQYF	TGTGCCTGGAACGTGGGGGGCACAGATACGCAGTATTTT
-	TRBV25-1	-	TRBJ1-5	CASAMGQQPQHF	TGTGCCAGCGCTATGGGCCAGCAGCCCCAGCATTTT
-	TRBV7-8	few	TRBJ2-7	CASSHLRGSYEQYF	TGTGCCAGCAGCCACCTCAGGGGATCCTACGAGCAGTACTTC
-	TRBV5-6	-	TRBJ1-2	CASSLRVDGYTF	TGTGCCAGCAGCCTGAGAGTGGATGGCTACACCTTC
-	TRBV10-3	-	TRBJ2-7	CAISESKQGGQYF	TGTGCCATCAGTGAGTCTAAGCAGGGCGGACAGTACTTC
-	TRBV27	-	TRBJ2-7	CASSFLLGEQYF	TGTGCCAGCAGTTTTTTGTTGGGCGAGCAGTACTTC
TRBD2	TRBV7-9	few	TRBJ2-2	CASSDPRGTSNTGELFF	TGTGCCAGCAGCGACCCGCGGGGGACTTCTAACACCGGGGAGCTGTTTTTT
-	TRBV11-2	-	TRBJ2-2	CASSLRAGNTGELFF	TGTGCCAGCAGCTTAAGGGCGGGGAACACCGGGGAGCTGTTTTTT
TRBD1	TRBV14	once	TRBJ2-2	CASSQVLGTGRRTGELFF	TGTGCCAGCAGCCAAGTTCTTGGGACAGGGCGGAGGACCGGGGAGCTGTTTTTT
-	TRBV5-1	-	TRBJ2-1	CASSLAANTYNEQFF	TGCGCCAGCAGCTTGGCAGCGAATACCTACAATGAGCAGTTCTTC
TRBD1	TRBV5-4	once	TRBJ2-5	CASSPTGGQETQYF	TGTGCCAGCAGCCCGACAGGGGGCCAAGAGACCCAGTACTTC
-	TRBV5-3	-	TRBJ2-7	CATTISKWEAYEQYF	TGTGCCACCACGATTTCAAAATGGGAAGCCTACGAGCAGTACTTC